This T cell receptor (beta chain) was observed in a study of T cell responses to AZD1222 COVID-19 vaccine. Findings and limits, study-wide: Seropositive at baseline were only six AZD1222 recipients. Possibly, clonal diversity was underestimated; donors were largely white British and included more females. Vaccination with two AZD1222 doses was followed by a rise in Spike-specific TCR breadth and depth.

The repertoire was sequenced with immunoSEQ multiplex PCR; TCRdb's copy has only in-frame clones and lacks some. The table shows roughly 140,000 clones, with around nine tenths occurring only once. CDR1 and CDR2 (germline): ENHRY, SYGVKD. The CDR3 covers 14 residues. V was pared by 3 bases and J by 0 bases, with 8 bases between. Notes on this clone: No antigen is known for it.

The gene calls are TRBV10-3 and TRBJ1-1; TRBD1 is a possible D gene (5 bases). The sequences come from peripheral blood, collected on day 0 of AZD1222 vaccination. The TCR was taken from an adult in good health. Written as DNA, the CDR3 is TGTGCCATCAGTGACGTAGGGGTGAACACTGAAGCTTTCTTT. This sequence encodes CAISDVGVNTEAFF.